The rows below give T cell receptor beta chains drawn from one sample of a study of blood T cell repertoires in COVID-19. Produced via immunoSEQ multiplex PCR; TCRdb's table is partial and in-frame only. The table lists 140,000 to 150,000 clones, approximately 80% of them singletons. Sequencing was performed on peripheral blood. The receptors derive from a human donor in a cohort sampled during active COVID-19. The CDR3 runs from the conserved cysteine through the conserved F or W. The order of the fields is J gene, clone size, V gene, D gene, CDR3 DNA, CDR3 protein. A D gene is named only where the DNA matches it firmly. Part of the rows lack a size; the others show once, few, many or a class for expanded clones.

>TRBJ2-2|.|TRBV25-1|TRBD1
TGTGCCAGCAGAAGGCCCGGGACAGGGAAGAACACCGGGGAGCTGTTTTTT
CASRRPGTGKNTGELFF
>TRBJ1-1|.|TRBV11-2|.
TGTGCCAGCAGCTTAGTAGCAGGCAGCGGAACTGAAGCTTTCTTT
CASSLVAGSGTEAFF
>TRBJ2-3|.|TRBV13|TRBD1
TGTGCCAGCAGCTTAGCGGGGGTGACAGGGGGTAGCACAGATACGCAGTATTTT
CASSLAGVTGGSTDTQYF
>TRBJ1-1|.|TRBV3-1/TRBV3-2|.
TGTGCCAGCAATTTGGGACAATTGAACACTGAAGCTTTCTTT
CASNLGQLNTEAFF
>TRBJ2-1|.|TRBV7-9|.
TGTGCCAGCAGCTTATCGACTAGTGAGGATGAGCAGTTCTTC
CASSLSTSEDEQFF
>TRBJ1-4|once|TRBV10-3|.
TGTGCCATCAGCGCAGGGTCGGTTAATGAAAAACTGTTTTTT
CAISAGSVNEKLFF
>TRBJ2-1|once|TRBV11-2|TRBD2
TGTGCCAGCAGCTTAGTCCAAAGGGCTAGCGGGAAGGGGAATGAGCAGTTCTTC
CASSLVQRASGKGNEQFF
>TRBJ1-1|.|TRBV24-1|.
TGTGCCACCAGTGCCTTAGCCACTGAAGCTTTCTTT
CATSALATEAFF
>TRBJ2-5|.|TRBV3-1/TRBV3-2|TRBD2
TGTGCCAGCAGCCAAGACTGGATCGAAGGGCTAGCGGAGAGGAGGGAGGAGACCCAGTACTTC
CASSQDWIEGLAERREETQYF
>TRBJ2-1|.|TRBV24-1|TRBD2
TGTGCCACCAGTGATCGGACTAGCGGGCAGCTCAATGAGCAGTTCTTC
CATSDRTSGQLNEQFF
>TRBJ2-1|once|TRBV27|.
TGTGCCAGCAGTTTTCTTAGCCCCTTAAATGAGCAGTTCTTC
CASSFLSPLNEQFF
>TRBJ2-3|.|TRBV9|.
TGTGCCAGCAGCGTAGATATAGCTCCAGATACGCAGTATTTT
CASSVDIAPDTQYF
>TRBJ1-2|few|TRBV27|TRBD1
TGTGCCAGCAGTGTAACCGGGACAGGGATTGGTGGCTACACCTTC
CASSVTGTGIGGYTF
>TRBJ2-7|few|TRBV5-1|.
TGCGCCAGCAGCCAGGATTCCTCCTACGAGCAGTACTTC
CASSQDSSYEQYF
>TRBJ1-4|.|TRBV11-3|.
TGTGCCAGCGGGGACACCCTCGGAAAACTGTTTTTT
CASGDTLGKLFF
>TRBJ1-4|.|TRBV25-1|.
TGTGCCAGCAGTGGCCTACAGGGACGGAAACTGTTTTTT
CASSGLQGRKLFF
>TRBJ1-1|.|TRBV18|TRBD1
TGTGCCAGCTCACCACCGAATTACTCCCCGGGACAGCAAGCTTTCTTT
CASSPPNYSPGQQAFF
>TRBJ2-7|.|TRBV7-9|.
TGTGCCAGCAGCTTTGACAGCTACGAGCAGTACTTC
CASSFDSYEQYF
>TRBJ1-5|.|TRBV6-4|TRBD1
TGTGCCAGCAGTGCGGACAGGGGGCTCAATCAGCCCCAGCATTTT
CASSADRGLNQPQHF
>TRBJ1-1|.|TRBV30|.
TGTGCCTGGAGCAACAGGGTAGGCACTGAAGCTTTCTTT
CAWSNRVGTEAFF
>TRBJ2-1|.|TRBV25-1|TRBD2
TGTGCCAGCGGGAAGGCGGGGGGCTCCTACAATGAGCAGTTCTTC
CASGKAGGSYNEQFF
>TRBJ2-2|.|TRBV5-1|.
TGCGCCAGCAGCCTGATCGGCAGGTCTAACACCGGGGAGCTGTTTTTT
CASSLIGRSNTGELFF
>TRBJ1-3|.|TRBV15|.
TGTGCCACCAGCAGAGATCCAGGGGAGGGAAACACCATATATTTT
CATSRDPGEGNTIYF
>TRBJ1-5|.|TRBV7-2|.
TGTGCCAGCAGCCCAGGGGATCTGTATCAGCCCCAGCATTTT
CASSPGDLYQPQHF
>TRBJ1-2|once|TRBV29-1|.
TGCAGCGTAGGAGGAAGGGCTAACTATGGCTACACCTTC
CSVGGRANYGYTF
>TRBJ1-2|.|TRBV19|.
TGTGCCAGTAGTTGGCTCGACAGTTTCTATGGCTACACCTTC
CASSWLDSFYGYTF
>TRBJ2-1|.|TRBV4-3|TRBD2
TGCGCCAGCAGCCAAGGGACTAGCGGGAGGGCCAGCGAGCAGTTCTTC
CASSQGTSGRASEQFF
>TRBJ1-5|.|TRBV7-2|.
TGTGCCAGCAGCTTAGGAGCGGGGGCCCGTCAGCCCCAGCATTTT
CASSLGAGARQPQHF
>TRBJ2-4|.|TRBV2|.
TGTGCCAGCAGTGAAATATGGGCCGGCAAAAACATTCAGTACTTC
CASSEIWAGKNIQYF
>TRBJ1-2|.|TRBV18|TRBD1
TGTGCCAGCTCAGACAGGGCGGACTATGGCTACACCTTC
CASSDRADYGYTF
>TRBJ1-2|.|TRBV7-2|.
TGTGCCAGCAGCCTCCAGGGCATCATGGGCTACACCTTC
CASSLQGIMGYTF
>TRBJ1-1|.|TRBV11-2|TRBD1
TGTGCCAGCAGCTTAACCGGGACAGGGACCACTGAAGCTTTCTTT
CASSLTGTGTTEAFF
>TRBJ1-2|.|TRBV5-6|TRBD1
TGTGCCAGCAGCTTGGACAGGGGAGAAGGCTACACCTTC
CASSLDRGEGYTF
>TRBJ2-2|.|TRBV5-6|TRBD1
TGTGCCAGCAGCCCACCGGGACAGGGGGCTCACACCGGGGAGCTGTTTTTT
CASSPPGQGAHTGELFF
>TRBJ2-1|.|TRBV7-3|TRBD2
TGTGCCAGCAGCGACCCCGGGAGTCGGGGGGACAATGAGCAGTTCTTC
CASSDPGSRGDNEQFF
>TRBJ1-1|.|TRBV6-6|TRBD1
TGTGCCAGCAGTAAGGGAAGGGGGCAGGGAAACACTGAAGCTTTCTTT
CASSKGRGQGNTEAFF
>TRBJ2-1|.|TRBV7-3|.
TGTGCCAGCAGCCCAGCCGGGACGGGGGGCGCGAATGAGCAGTTCTTC
CASSPAGTGGANEQFF
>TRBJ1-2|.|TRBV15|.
TGTGCCACCTCCCATCGAGGTGTCAGGGCCTATGGCTACACCTTC
CATSHRGVRAYGYTF
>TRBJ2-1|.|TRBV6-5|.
TGTGCCAGCAGTCCCCGGACACGCGGTGAGCAGTTCTTC
CASSPRTRGEQFF
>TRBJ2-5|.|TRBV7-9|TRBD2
TGTGCCAGCAGCTACAAGGACCCGGGGGGCCAGTACTTC
CASSYKDPGGQYF
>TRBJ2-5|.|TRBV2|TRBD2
TGTGCCAGCAGTCTACTAGCGGGGTTCCTGGGGGCCCAGTACTTC
CASSLLAGFLGAQYF
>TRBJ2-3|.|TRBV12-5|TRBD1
TGTGCTAGTGGTTTGGTATTACAGGGGACAGATACGCAGTATTTT
CASGLVLQGTDTQYF
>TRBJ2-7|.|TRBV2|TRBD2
TGTGCCAGCACTCAAGCTAGCGGGACCTACGAGCAGTACTTC
CASTQASGTYEQYF
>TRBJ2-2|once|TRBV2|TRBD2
TGTGCCAGCAGGCGGGGGGCTACCGGGGAGCTGTTTTTT
CASRRGATGELFF
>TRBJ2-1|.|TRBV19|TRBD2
TGTGCCAGTAGTATAGTCCCTAGCGGGCCGCAGTTCTTC
CASSIVPSGPQFF
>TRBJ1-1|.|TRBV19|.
TGTGCCAGTAGTCCCACGGGGGGCCGGAACACTGAAGCTTTCTTT
CASSPTGGRNTEAFF
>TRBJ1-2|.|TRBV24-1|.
TGTGCCACCAGTGACCGTTCCGATGGACAACGAATCTACACCTTC
CATSDRSDGQRIYTF
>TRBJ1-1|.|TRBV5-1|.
TGCGCCAGCAGCTTGGTGGCTACAGGGAGGGGATACACTGAAGCTTTCTTT
CASSLVATGRGYTEAFF
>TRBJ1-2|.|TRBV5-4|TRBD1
TGTGCCAGCAGCTATACCGGGACAGGGGGCTTTGGCTACACCTTC
CASSYTGTGGFGYTF
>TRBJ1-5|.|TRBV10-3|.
TGTGCCATCAGTGAGTCCGGGGGAAATCAGCCCCAGCATTTT
CAISESGGNQPQHF
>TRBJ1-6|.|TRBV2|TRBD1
TGTGCCAGCAGTACCCGACAGGGGGCTTCTTCCCTCCACTTT
CASSTRQGASSLHF